These 7 T cell receptor beta chains share one sample of origin, sequenced in a study of radiotherapy plus CTLA-4 blockade in lung cancer. TCRdb's table, derived via immunoSEQ multiplex PCR, lists solely in-frame clones and lacks some. This repertoire shows about 60,000 clones, around 83% found once; its top ten account for roughly 4%. The starting material was peripheral blood, obtained from a patient treated with radiotherapy plus ipilimumab. The receptors were sampled from a human donor with non-small cell lung cancer who had a partial response to radiotherapy plus ipilimumab.

This chain links TRBV15 with TRBJ1-4; no clear D gene. The CDR3 has 12 amino acids. Trimming shortened V by 6 bases and J by 8 bases, and 10 bases separated the two germline ends. Germline V CDR1 and CDR2: LNHNV, YYDKDF (reference sequence). In DNA, the CDR3 is TGTGCCACCAGTAGACCGGGGGAAAAACTGTTTTTT. This sequence encodes CATSRPGEKLFF.

The chain employs TRBV9 and TRBJ2-2; TRBD2 matches 8 bases. In germline, CDR1 is SGDLS, CDR2 YYNGEE. The CDR3 spans 15 residues. J was trimmed by 6 bases and V by 4 bases; bases with no gene match: 8. As DNA, the CDR3 is TGTGCCAGCAGCCTACGAGCGGGAGAGGCCGGGGAGCTGTTTTTT. This gives the protein CASSLRAGEAGELFF.

V and J are TRBV5-1 and TRBJ1-5, with D tentatively TRBD1 (5 bases). V lost 3 bases and J lost 0, with 10 bases in between. The CDR3 covers 15 residues. From germline, CDR1 is SGHRS and CDR2 YFSETQ. CDR3 bases: TGCGCCAGCAGCTGGGTAGACAGTAGCAATCAGCCCCAGCATTTT. Protein: CASSWVDSSNQPQHF.

The chain joins TRBV10-3 to TRBJ2-1; D might be TRBD1 (6 bases). Germline CDR1 is ENHRY and CDR2 is SYGVKD. Trimming took off 7 bases at V and 2 bases at J, with 12 bases between the two ends. This CDR3 region has 14 residues. The CDR3 bases are TGTGCCATCAAGGGGACACCGACCTACAATGAGCAGTTCTTC. It specifies CAIKGTPTYNEQFF.

The chain is built from TRBV2 and TRBJ1-6, with TRBD1 matching 9 bases. CDR1 is SNHLY, CDR2 FYNNEI, per germline. V lost 7 bases, J lost 8 bases, and 6 bases stayed unmatched. The CDR3 is 14 residues long. As DNA, the CDR3 is TGTGCCAGCAATGGACAGGGGAGTTATTCACCCCTCCACTTT. This gives the protein CASNGQGSYSPLHF.

The chain carries TRBV25-1 and TRBJ2-7; the D gene is possibly TRBD1 (6 bases). With 3 bases removed from V and 2 bases from J, the gap between germline ends came to 14 bases. CDR3 length equals 15 residues. In germline, CDR1 is MGHDK, CDR2 SYGVNS. The DNA of the CDR3 is TGTGCCAGCAGTGATCTCCGGGACACCACCTACGAGCAGTACTTC. Translating gives CASSDLRDTTYEQYF.

V gene TRBV19 combines with J gene TRBJ2-7; 8 bases agree with TRBD1. The CDR3 has 14 residues. The V segment lost 5 bases and the J segment 4 bases; nucleotides outside the gene matches: 7. Germline V gives CDR1 LNHDA, CDR2 SQIVND (reference sequence). The DNA for the CDR3 is TGTGCCAGTAGTTCTTGGACAGGGAAGTACGAGCAGTACTTC. Amino acids: CASSSWTGKYEQYF. The full variable domain, rest sourced from reference TRBV19 and TRBJ2-7, is DGGITQSPKYLFRKEGQNVTLSCEQNLNHDAMYWYRQDPGQGLRLIYYSQIVNDFQKGDIAEGYSVSREKKESFPLTVTSAQKNPTAFYLCASSSWTGKYEQYFGPGTRLTVT.